This passage covers 2 T cell receptor beta chains from one sample sequenced in a study of OX40 agonist ivuxolimab in advanced cancers. The method behind the library was the immunoSEQ multiplex PCR assay. Entries here come from immuneACCESS through TCRdb and include only in-frame sequences with V and J called. Some clones fail to appear in such tables; in the studies checked, an unresolved V gene covers under half of the shortfall, and the cause of the remainder is unknown. This sample comprises about 63,000 clones, roughly nine tenths of them detected only once. The ten top clones hold approximately 0.78% of the sample. The sequencing here drew on CD4+ or CD8+ T cells sorted from blood, taken in a trial of the OX40 agonist ivuxolimab. Every receptor here comes from an adult with an advanced solid tumor such as melanoma, head and neck, liver or kidney cancer.

The chain carries TRBV7-8 and TRBJ2-7, with D maybe TRBD1 (6 bases). The V end lost 4 bases, the J end lost 2 bases, and 21 bases lay between the germline ends. The CDR3 extends over 17 amino acids. Germline CDR1 SGHVS, CDR2 FQNEAQ. CDR3 in DNA: TGTGCCAGCAGCTCCCGAACGATCAGGGGAGCGCCCTACGAGCAGTACTTC. The encoded protein is CASSSRTIRGAPYEQYF.

As to this clone: The junction differs from germline at one of its ends, possibly a read error. The chain uses TRBV7-7 and TRBJ2-5, with a weak D call TRBD2 (6 bases). CDR1 is SSHAT and CDR2 is FNYEAQ in the germline V gene (reference sequence). The CDR3 has 14 residues. DNA of the CDR3: TGTGCTAGCAGCTTAGATGGGGTCGGGGGGACCCAGTACTTC. It yields the protein CASSLDGVGGTQYF.